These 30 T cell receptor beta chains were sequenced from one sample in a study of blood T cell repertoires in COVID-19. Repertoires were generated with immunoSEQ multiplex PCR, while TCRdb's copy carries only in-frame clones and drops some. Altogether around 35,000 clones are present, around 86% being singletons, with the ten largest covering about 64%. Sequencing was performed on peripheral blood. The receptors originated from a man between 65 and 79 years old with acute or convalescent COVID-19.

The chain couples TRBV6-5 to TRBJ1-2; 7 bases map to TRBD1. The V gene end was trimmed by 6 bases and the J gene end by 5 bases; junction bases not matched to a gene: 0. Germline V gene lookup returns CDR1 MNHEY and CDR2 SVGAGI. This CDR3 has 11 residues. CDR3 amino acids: CASSRGYGYTF. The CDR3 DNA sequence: TGTGCCAGCAGCAGGGGGTATGGCTACACCTTC.

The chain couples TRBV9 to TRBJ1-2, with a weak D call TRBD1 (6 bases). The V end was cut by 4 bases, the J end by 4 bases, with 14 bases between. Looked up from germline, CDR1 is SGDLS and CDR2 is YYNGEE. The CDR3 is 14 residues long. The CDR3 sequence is CASSLEDRLYGYTF. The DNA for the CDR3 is TGTGCCAGCAGCCTGGAAGACAGGCTCTATGGCTACACCTTC.

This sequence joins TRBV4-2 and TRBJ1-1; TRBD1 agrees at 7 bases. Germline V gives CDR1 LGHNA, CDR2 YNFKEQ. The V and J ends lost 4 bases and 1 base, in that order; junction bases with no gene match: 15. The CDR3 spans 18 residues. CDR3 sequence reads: CASSRFTGTEARNTEAFF. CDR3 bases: TGTGCCAGCAGCCGATTTACCGGGACAGAGGCCCGGAACACTGAAGCTTTCTTT.

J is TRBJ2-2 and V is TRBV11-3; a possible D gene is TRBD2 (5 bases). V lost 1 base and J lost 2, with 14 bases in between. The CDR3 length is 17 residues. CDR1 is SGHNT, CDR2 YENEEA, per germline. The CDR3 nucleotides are TGTGCCAGCAGCTTAGGCCCGGGGATAATCAACACCGGGGAGCTGTTTTTT. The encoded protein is CASSLGPGIINTGELFF. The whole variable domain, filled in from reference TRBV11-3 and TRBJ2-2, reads EAGVVQSPRYKIIEKKQPVAFWCNPISGHNTLYWYLQNLGQGPELLIRYENEEAVDDSQLPKDRFSAERLKGVDSTLKIQPAELGDSAVYLCASSLGPGIINTGELFFGEGSRLTVL.

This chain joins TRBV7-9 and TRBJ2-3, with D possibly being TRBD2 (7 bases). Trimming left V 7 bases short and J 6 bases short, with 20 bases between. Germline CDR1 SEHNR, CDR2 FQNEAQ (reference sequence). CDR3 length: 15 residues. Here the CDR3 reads CASTPIRGGIDTQYF. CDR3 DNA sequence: TGTGCCAGCACTCCTATTAGGGGGGGTATTGATACGCAGTATTTT.

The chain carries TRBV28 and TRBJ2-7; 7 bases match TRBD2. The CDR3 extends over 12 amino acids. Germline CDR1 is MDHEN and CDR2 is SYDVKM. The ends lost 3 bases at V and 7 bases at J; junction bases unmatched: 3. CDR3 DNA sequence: TGTGCCAGCAGTTTCGCTAGCGGAGAGCAGTACTTC. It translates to CASSFASGEQYF.

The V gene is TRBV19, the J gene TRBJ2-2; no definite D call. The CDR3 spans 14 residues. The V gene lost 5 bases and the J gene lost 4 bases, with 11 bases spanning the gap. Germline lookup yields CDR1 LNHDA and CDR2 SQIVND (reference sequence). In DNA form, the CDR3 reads TGTGCCAGTAGTCGCCCGGGTTCCACCGGGGAGCTGTTTTTT. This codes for CASSRPGSTGELFF.

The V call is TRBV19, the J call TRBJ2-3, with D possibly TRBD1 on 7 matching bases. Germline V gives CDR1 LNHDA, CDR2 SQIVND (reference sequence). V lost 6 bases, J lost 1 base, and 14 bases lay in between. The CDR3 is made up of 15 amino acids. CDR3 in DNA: TGTGCCAGTAGCGGAGGGGGCCGCGGCACAGATACGCAGTATTTT. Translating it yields CASSGGGRGTDTQYF.

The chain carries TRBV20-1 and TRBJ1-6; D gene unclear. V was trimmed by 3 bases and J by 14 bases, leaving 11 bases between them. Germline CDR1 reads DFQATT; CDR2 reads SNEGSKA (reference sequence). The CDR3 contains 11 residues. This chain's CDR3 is CSASHSSSLHF. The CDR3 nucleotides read TGCAGTGCTAGCCACTCTAGTTCCCTCCACTTT.

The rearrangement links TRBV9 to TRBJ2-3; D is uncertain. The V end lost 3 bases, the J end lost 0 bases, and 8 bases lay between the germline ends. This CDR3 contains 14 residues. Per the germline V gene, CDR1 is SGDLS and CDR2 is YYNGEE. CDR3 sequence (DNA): TGTGCCAGCAGCGGCGGAGTTAGCACAGATACGCAGTATTTT. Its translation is CASSGGVSTDTQYF.

CDR3 sequence reads: CASGDRANTEAFF. CDR3 bases: TGTGCCAGCGGCGACAGGGCCAACACTGAAGCTTTCTTT. The chain is built from TRBV3-1 (or the pseudogene TRBV3-2) and TRBJ1-1, with TRBD1 matching over 7 bases. Unmatched junction bases numbered 5, after V lost 8 bases and J lost 2 bases. Germline V gives CDR1 LGHDT, CDR2 YNNKEL (reference sequence). There are 13 residues in the CDR3.

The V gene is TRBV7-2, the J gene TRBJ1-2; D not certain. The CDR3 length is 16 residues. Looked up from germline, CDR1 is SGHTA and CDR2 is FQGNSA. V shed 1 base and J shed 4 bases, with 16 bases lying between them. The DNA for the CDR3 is TGTGCCAGCAGCTTAGGTCCCCAGTCAACGGGCTATGGCTACACCTTC. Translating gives CASSLGPQSTGYGYTF.

For the CDR3, the DNA is TGTGCCAGCCGAGGCTTCGGTCAGCCCCAGCATTTT. Its translation: CASRGFGQPQHF. The V gene is TRBV12-3 or TRBV12-4, the J gene TRBJ1-5; no reliable D call. CDR3 length equals 12 residues. V was clipped by 8 bases and J by 6 bases, with 11 bases between them.

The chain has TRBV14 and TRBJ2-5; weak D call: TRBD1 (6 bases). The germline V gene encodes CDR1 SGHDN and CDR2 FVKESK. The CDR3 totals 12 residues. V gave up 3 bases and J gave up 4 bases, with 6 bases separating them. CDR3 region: CASSQGAETQYF. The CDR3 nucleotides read TGTGCCAGCAGCCAGGGGGCAGAGACCCAGTACTTC.

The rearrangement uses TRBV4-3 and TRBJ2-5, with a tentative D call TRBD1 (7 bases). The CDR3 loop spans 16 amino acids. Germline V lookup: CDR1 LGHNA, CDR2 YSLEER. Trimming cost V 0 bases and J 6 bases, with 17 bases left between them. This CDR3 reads CASSQDSSRGVKTQYF. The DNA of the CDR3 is TGCGCCAGCAGCCAAGATAGTTCCAGGGGGGTAAAGACCCAGTACTTC.

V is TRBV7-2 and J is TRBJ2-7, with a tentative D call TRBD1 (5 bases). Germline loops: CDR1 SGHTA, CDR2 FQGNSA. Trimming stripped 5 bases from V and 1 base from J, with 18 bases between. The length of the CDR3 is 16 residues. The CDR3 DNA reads TGTGCCAGCAGCCCGCGCAGGGTGCGAGAATCCTACGAGCAGTACTTC. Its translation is CASSPRRVRESYEQYF.

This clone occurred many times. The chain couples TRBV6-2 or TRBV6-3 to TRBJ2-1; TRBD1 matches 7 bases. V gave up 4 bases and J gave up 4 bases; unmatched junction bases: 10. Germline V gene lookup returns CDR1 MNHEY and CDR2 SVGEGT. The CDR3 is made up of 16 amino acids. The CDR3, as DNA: TGTGCCAGCAGTTCCTCCCCGGGGACAGTGTACAATGAGCAGTTCTTC. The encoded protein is CASSSSPGTVYNEQFF.

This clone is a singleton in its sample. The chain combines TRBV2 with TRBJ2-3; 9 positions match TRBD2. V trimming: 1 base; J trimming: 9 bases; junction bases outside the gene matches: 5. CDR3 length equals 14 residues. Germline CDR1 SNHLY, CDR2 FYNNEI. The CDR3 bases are TGTGCCAGCAGTGAAGGTAGCGGGAGTGGGACGCAGTATTTT. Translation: CASSEGSGSGTQYF.

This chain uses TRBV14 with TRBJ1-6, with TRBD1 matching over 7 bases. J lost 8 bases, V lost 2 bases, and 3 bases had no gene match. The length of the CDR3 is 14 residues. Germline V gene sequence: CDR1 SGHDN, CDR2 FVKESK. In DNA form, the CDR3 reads TGTGCCAGCAGCCAACAGGGGGGATATTCACCCCTCCACTTT. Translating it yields CASSQQGGYSPLHF.

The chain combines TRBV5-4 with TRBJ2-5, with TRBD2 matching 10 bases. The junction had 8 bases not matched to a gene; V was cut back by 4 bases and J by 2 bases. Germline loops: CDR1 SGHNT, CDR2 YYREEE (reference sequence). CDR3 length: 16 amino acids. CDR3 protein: CASSPPGLANQETQYF. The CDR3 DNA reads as TGTGCCAGCAGCCCGCCGGGACTAGCGAATCAAGAGACCCAGTACTTC.

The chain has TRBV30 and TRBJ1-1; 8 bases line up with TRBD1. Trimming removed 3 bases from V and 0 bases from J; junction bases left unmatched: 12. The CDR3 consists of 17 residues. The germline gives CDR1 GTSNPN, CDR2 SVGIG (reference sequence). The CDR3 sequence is CAWRFQGAVSMNTEAFF. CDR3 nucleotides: TGTGCCTGGAGATTTCAGGGGGCCGTGAGCATGAACACTGAAGCTTTCTTT.

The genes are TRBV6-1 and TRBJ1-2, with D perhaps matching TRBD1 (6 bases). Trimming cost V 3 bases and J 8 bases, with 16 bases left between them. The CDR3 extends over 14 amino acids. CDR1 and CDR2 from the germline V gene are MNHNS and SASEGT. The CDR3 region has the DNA TGTGCCAGCAGTGAGGGGCCCGAACAGGGCGGCTACACCTTC. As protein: CASSEGPEQGGYTF.

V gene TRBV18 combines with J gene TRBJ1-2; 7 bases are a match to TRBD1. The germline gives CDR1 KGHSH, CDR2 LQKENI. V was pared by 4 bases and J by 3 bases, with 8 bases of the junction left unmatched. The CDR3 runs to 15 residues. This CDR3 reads CASSLNPGTDYGYTF. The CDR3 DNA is TGTGCCAGCTCACTAAATCCCGGGACAGACTATGGCTACACCTTC.

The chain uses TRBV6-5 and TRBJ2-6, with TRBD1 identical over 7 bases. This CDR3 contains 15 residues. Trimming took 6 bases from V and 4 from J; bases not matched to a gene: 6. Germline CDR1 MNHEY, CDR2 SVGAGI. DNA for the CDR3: TGTGCCAGCAGCCGACAGGGACAAGGGGCCAACGTCCTGACTTTC. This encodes CASSRQGQGANVLTF.

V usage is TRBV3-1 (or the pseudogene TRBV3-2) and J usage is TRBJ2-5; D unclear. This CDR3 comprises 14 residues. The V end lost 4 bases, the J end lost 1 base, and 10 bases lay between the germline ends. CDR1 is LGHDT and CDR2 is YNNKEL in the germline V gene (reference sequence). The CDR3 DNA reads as TGTGCCAGCAGCCGTGGGCCAGTCCAAGAGACCCAGTACTTC. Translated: CASSRGPVQETQYF.

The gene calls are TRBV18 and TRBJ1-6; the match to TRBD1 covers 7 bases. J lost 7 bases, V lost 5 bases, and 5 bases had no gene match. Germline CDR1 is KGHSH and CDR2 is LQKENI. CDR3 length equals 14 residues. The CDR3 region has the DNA TGTGCCAGCTCAACGACAGGGAGAAATTCACCCCTCCACTTT. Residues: CASSTTGRNSPLHF.

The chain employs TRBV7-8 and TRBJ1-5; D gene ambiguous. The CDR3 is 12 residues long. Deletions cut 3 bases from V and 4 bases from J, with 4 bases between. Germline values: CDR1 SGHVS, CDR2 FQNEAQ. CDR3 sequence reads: CASSFINQPQHF. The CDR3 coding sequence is TGTGCCAGCAGCTTTATTAATCAGCCCCAGCATTTT.

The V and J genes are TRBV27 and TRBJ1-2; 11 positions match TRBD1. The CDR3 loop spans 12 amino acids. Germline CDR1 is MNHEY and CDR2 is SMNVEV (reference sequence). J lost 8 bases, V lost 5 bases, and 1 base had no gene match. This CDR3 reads CASSGQGAGYTF. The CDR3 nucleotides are TGTGCCAGCAGTGGACAGGGGGCCGGCTACACCTTC.

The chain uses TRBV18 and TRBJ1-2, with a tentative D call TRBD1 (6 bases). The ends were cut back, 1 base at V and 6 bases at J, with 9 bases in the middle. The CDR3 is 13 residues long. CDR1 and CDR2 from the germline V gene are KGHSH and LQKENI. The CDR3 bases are TGTGCCAGCTCACCACGGCCAGGGGATGGCTACACCTTC. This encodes CASSPRPGDGYTF. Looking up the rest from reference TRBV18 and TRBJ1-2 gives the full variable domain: NAGVMQNPRHLVRRRGQEARLRCSPMKGHSHVYWYRQLPEEGLKFMVYLQKENIIDESGMPKERFSAEFPKEGPSILRIQQVVRGDSAAYFCASSPRPGDGYTFGSGTRLTVV.

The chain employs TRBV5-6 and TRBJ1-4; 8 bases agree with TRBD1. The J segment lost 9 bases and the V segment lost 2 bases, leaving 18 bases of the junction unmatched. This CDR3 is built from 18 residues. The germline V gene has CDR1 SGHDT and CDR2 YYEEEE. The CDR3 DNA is TGTGCCAGCAGCTTATATACGTCGGGCAGGGGGCCTCCTCAAAAACTGTTTTTT. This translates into CASSLYTSGRGPPQKLFF.